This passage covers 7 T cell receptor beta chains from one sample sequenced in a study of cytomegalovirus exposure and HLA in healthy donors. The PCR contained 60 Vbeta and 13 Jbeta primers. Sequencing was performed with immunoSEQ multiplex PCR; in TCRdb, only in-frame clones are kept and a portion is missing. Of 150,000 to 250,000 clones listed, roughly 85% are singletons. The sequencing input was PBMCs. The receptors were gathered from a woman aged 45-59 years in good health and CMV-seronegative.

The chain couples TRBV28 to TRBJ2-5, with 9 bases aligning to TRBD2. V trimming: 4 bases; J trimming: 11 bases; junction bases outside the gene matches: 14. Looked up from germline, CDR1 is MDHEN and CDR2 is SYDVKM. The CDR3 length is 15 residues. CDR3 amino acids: CASSSREGTTWEQYF. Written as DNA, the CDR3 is TGTGCCAGCAGTTCGCGGGAGGGCACTACTTGGGAGCAGTACTTC.

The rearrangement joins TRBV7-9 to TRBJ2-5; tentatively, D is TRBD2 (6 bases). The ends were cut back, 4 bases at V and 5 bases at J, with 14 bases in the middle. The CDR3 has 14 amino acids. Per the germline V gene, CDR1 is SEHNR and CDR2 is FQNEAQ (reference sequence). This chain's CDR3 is CASSSGTAWETQYF. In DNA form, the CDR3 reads TGTGCCAGCAGCTCAGGGACTGCCTGGGAGACCCAGTACTTC.

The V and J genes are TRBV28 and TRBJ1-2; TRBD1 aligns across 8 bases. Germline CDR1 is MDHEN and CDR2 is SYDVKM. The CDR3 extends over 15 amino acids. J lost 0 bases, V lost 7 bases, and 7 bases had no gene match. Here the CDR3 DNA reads TGTGCCAGCATTAATTTGGGACAGGCTAACTATGGCTACACCTTC. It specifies CASINLGQANYGYTF.

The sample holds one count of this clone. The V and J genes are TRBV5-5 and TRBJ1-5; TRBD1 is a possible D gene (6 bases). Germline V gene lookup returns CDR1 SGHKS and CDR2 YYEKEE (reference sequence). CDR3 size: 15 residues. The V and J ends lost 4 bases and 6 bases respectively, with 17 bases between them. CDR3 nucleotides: TGTGCCAGCAGCCGGGACATAATTGGGGTTCAGCCCCAGCATTTT. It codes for CASSRDIIGVQPQHF.

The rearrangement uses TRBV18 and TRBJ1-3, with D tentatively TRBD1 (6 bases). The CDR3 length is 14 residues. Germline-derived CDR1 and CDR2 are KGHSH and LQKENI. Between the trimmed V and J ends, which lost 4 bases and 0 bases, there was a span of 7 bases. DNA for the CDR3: TGTGCCAGCTCACGGGACACCTCTGGAAACACCATATATTTT. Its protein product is CASSRDTSGNTIYF. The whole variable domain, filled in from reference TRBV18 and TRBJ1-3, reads NAGVMQNPRHLVRRRGQEARLRCSPMKGHSHVYWYRQLPEEGLKFMVYLQKENIIDESGMPKERFSAEFPKEGPSILRIQQVVRGDSAAYFCASSRDTSGNTIYFGEGSWLTVV.

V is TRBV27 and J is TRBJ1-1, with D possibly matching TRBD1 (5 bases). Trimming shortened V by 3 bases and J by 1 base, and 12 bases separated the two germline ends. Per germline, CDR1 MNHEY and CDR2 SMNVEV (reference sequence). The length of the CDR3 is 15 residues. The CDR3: CASSFAGTPNTEAFF. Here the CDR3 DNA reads TGTGCCAGCAGTTTTGCCGGGACTCCGAACACTGAAGCTTTCTTT.

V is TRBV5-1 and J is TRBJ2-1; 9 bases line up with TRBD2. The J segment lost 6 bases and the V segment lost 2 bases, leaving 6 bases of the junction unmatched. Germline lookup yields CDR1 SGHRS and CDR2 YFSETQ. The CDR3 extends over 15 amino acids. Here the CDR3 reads CASSLLAGDFNEQFF. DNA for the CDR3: TGCGCCAGCAGCTTATTAGCGGGAGATTTCAATGAGCAGTTCTTC.